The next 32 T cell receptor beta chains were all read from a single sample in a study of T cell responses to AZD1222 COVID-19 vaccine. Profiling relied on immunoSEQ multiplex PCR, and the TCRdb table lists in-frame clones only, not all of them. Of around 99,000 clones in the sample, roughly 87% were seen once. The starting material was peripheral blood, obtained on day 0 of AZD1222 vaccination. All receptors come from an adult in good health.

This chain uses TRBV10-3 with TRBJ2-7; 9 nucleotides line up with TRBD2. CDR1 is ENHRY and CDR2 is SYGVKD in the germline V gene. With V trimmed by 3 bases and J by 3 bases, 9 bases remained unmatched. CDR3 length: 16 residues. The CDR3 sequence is CAISEVGGRASYEQYF. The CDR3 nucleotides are TGTGCCATCAGTGAAGTCGGCGGGAGGGCCAGCTACGAGCAGTACTTC.

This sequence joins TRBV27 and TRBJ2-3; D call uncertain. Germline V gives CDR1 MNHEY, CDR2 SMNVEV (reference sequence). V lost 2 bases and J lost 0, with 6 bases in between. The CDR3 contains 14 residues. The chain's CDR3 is CASSLKDSTDTQYF. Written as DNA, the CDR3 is TGTGCCAGCAGTTTAAAGGACAGCACAGATACGCAGTATTTT.

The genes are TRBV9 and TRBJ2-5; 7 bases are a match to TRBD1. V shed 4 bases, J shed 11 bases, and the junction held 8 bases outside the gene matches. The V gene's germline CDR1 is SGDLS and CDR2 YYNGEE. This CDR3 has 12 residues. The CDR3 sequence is CASSPEPGQQYF. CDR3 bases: TGTGCCAGCAGCCCCGAGCCGGGACAGCAGTACTTC.

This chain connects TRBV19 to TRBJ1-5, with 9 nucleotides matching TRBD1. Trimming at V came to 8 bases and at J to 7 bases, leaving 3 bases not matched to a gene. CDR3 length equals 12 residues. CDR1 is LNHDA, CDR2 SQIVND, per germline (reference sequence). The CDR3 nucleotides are TGTGCCAGTTGGGACAGGGAACAGCCCCAGCATTTT. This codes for CASWDREQPQHF. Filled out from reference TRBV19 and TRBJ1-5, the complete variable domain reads DGGITQSPKYLFRKEGQNVTLSCEQNLNHDAMYWYRQDPGQGLRLIYYSQIVNDFQKGDIAEGYSVSREKKESFPLTVTSAQKNPTAFYLCASWDREQPQHFGDGTRLSIL.

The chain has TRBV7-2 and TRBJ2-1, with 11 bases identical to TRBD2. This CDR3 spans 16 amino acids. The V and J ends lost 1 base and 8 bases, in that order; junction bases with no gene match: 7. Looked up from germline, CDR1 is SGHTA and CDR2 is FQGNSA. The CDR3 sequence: CASSLGLAGKGDEQFF. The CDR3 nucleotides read TGTGCCAGCAGCTTAGGACTAGCGGGAAAGGGGGATGAGCAGTTCTTC.

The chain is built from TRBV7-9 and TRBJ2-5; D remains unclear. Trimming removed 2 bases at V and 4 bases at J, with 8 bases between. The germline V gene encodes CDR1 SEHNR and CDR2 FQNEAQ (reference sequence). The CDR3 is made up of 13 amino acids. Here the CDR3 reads CASSLSHSETQYF. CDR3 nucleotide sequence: TGTGCCAGCAGCTTATCACATTCAGAGACCCAGTACTTC.

The CDR3 here is CASSQEWGSNQPQHF. Here the CDR3 DNA reads TGTGCCAGCAGCCAAGAATGGGGGAGCAATCAGCCCCAGCATTTT. The chain employs TRBV27 and TRBJ1-5; possibly TRBD1 for D (5 bases). Trimming took 6 bases from V and 1 from J, leaving 13 bases between them. The CDR3 runs to 15 residues. The V gene's germline CDR1 is MNHEY and CDR2 SMNVEV (reference sequence).

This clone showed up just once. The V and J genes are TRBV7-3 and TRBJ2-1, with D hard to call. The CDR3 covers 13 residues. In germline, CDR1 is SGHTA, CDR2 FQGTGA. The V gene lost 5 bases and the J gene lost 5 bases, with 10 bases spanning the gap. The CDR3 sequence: CASSPTPNNEQFF. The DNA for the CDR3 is TGTGCCAGCAGCCCGACCCCGAACAATGAGCAGTTCTTC.

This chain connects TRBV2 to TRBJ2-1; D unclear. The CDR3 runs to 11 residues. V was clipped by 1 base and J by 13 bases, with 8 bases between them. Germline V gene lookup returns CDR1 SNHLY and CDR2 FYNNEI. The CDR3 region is CASSEEAPQFF. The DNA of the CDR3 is TGTGCCAGCAGTGAAGAGGCCCCCCAGTTCTTC.

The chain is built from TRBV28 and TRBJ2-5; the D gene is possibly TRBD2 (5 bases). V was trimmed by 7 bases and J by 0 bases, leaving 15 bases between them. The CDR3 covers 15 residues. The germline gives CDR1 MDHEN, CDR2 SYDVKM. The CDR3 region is CASTAVEGYQETQYF. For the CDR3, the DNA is TGTGCCAGCACCGCCGTTGAGGGCTACCAAGAGACCCAGTACTTC.

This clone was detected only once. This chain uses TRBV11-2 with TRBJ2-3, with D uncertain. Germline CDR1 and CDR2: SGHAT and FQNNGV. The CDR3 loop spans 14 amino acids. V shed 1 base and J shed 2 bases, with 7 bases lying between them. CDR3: CASSLVVVTDTQYF. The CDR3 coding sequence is TGTGCCAGCAGCTTAGTGGTGGTCACAGATACGCAGTATTTT.

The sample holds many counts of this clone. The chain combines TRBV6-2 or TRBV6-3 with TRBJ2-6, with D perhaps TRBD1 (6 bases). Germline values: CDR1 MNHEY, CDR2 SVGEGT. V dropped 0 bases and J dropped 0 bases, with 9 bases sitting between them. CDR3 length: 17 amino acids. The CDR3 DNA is TGTGCCAGCAGTTACTCGGACAGTTCCTCTGGGGCCAACGTCCTGACTTTC. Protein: CASSYSDSSSGANVLTF.

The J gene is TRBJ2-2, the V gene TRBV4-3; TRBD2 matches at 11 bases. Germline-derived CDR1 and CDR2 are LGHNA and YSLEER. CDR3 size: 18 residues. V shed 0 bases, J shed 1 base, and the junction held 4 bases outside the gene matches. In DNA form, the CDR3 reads TGCGCCAGCAGCCAAGAAACTAGCGGGGGCCAGAACACCGGGGAGCTGTTTTTT. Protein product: CASSQETSGGQNTGELFF.

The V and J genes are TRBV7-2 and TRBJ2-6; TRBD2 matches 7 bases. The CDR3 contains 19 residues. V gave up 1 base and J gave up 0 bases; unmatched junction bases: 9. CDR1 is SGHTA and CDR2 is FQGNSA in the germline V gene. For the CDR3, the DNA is TGTGCCAGCAGCTTAGAATACGGACTAGGGGTCTCTGGGGCCAACGTCCTGACTTTC. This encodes CASSLEYGLGVSGANVLTF.

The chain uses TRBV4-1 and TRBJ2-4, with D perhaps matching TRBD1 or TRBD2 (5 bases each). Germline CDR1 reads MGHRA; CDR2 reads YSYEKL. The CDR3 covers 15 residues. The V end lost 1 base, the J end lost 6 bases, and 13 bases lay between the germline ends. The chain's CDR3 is CASSQAGGSGNIQYF. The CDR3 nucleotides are TGCGCCAGCAGCCAAGCTGGGGGAAGCGGAAACATTCAGTACTTC.

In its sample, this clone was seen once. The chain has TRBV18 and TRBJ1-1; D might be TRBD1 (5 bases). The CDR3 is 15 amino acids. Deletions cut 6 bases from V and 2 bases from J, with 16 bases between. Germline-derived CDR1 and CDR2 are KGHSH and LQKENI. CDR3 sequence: CASSLPMTANTEAFF. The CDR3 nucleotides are TGTGCCAGCTCCCTACCCATGACAGCTAACACTGAAGCTTTCTTT.

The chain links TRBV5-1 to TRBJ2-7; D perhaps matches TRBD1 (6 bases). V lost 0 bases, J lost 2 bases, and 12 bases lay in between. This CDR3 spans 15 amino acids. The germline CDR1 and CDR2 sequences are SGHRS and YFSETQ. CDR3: CASSLGPGQTYEQYF. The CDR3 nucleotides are TGCGCCAGCAGCTTGGGCCCGGGACAAACCTACGAGCAGTACTTC.

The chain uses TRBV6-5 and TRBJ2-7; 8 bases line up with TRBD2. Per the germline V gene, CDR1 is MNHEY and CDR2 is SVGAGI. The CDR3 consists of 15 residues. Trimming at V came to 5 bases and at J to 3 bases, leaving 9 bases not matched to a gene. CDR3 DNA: TGTGCCAGCAGTAGTCCGAGCGGGAGAGGCTACGAGCAGTACTTC. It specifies CASSSPSGRGYEQYF.

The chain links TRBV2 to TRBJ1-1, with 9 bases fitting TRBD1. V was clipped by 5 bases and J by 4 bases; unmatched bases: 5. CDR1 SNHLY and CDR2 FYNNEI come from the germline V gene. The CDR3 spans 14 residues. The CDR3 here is CASSKGQGGTEAFF. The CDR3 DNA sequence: TGTGCCAGCAGTAAGGGACAGGGAGGCACTGAAGCTTTCTTT. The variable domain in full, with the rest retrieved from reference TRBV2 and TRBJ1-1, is EPEVTQTPSHQVTQMGQEVILRCVPISNHLYFYWYRQILGQKVEFLVSFYNNEISEKSEIFDDQFSVERPDGSNFTLKIRSTKLEDSAMYFCASSKGQGGTEAFFGQGTRLTVV.

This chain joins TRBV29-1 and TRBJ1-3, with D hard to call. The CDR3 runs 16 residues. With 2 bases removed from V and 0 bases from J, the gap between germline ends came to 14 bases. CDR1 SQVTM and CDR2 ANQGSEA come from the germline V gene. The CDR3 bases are TGCAGCGTTGAATGGGAAGGAGGGATCTCTGGAAACACCATATATTTT. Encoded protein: CSVEWEGGISGNTIYF.

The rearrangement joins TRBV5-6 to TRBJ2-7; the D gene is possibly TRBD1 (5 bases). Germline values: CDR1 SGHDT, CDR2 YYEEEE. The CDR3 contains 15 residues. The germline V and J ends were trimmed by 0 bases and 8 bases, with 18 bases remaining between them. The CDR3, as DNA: TGTGCCAGCAGCTTGGGGCCCCAGGGAACTGTGCAGCAGTACTTC. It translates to CASSLGPQGTVQQYF.

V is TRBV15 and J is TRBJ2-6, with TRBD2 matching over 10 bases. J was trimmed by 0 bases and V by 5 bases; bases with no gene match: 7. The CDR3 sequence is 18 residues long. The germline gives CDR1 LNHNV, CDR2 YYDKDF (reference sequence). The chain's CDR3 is CATSPIAGGRSGANVLTF. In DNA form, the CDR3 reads TGTGCCACCAGCCCCATAGCGGGAGGCCGCTCTGGGGCCAACGTCCTGACTTTC.

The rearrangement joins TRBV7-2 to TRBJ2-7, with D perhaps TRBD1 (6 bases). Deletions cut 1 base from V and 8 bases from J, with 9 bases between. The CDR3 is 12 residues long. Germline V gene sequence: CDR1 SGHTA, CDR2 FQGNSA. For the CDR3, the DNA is TGTGCCAGCAGCTTAGACAGGGTTAAGCAGTACTTC. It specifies CASSLDRVKQYF.

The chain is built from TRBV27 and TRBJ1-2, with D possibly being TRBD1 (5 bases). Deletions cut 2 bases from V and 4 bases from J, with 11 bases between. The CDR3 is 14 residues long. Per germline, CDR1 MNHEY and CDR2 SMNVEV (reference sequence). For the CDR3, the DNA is TGTGCCAGCAGTTTAAACAGGTTCTCCTATGGCTACACCTTC. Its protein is CASSLNRFSYGYTF.

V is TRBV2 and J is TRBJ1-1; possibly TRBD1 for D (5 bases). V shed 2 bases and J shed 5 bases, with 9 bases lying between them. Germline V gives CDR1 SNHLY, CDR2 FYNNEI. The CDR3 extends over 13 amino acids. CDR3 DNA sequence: TGTGCCAGCAGTGAACTCTGGGGGACTGAAGCTTTCTTT. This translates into CASSELWGTEAFF. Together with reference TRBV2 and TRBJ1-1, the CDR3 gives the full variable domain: EPEVTQTPSHQVTQMGQEVILRCVPISNHLYFYWYRQILGQKVEFLVSFYNNEISEKSEIFDDQFSVERPDGSNFTLKIRSTKLEDSAMYFCASSELWGTEAFFGQGTRLTVV.

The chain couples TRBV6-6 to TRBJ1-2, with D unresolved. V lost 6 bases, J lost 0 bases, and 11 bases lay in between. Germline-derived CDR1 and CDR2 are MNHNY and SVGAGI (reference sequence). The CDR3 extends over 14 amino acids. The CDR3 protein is CASRPRVSNYGYTF. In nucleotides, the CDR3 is TGTGCCAGCAGACCCCGGGTTTCTAACTATGGCTACACCTTC.

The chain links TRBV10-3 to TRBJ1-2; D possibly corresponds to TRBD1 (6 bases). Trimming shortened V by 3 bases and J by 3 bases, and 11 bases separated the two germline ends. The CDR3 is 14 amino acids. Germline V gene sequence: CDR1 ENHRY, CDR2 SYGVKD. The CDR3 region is CAISENRADYGYTF. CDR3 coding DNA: TGTGCCATCAGTGAAAACAGGGCGGACTATGGCTACACCTTC.

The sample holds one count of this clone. This chain's CDR3 is CASTMDGPSNTGELFF. Here the CDR3 DNA reads TGTGCCAGCACCATGGACGGACCGTCGAACACCGGGGAGCTGTTTTTT. The chain combines TRBV5-4 with TRBJ2-2, with D hard to call. The CDR3 consists of 16 residues. Trimming pared 6 bases from V and 0 bases from J, leaving 15 bases between. Germline CDR1 SGHNT, CDR2 YYREEE (reference sequence).

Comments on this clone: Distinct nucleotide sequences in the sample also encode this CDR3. The CDR3 DNA reads TGTGCCAGCAGTCAAACAGGGGAAGAGACCCAGTACTTC. Its protein is CASSQTGEETQYF. This chain links TRBV28 with TRBJ2-5, with TRBD1 matching 7 bases. The junction had 3 bases not matched to a gene; V was cut back by 5 bases and J by 3 bases. Germline V gives CDR1 MDHEN, CDR2 SYDVKM. The CDR3 totals 13 residues.

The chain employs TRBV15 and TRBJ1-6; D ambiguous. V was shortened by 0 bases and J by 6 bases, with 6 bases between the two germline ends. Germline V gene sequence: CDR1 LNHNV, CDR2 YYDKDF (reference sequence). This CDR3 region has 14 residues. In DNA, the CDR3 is TGTGCCACCAGCAGAGAACAGTCTAATTCACCCCTCCACTTT. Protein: CATSREQSNSPLHF.

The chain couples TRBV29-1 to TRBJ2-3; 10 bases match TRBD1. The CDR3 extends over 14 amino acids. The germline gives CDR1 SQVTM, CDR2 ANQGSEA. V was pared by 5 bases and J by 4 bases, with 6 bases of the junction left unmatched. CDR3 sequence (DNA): TGCAGCGTTTTCTGGACAGGGGGAGCAGATACGCAGTATTTT. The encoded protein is CSVFWTGGADTQYF.

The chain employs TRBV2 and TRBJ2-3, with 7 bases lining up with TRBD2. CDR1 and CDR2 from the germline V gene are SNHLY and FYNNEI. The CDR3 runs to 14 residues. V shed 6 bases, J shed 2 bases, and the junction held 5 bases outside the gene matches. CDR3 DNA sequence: TGTGCCAGCAGGTTGACTAGCCTCACAGATACGCAGTATTTT. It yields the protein CASRLTSLTDTQYF.